This entry concerns a single T cell receptor (beta chain). Antigen: not known. The data derive from a study of T cell responses to AZD1222 COVID-19 vaccine. In the study overall: Second-dose intervals of approximately 4 or approximately 12 weeks were pooled. General study points: The CD4 TCRs associated with vaccination extended across spike and predominated at 160-218 and 743-854. The donors showed a predominance of white British ancestry and of females, with possible underestimation of clonal diversity.

This CDR3 is built from 16 residues. V was trimmed by 1 base and J by 4 bases, leaving 14 bases between them. Germline loops: CDR1 MDHEN, CDR2 SYDVKM. Method: immunoSEQ multiplex PCR; TCRdb's copy keeps in-frame clones and lacks some. The sample shows about 120,000 clones, less than 95% of them seen only once. This chain joins TRBV28 and TRBJ1-5; no reliable D call. The origin of this receptor is an adult in good health. Sample: peripheral blood, taken on day 0 of AZD1222 vaccination. The CDR3 sequence: CASSLLSRTANQPQHF. The CDR3 nucleotides are TGTGCCAGCAGTTTATTATCCCGGACTGCTAATCAGCCCCAGCATTTT.